These T cell receptor beta chains were read from a single sample in a study of cytomegalovirus exposure and HLA in healthy donors. Libraries were prepared by immunoSEQ multiplex PCR; TCRdb keeps only in-frame clonotypes and omits some of them. The table records 200,000 to 250,000 clones, around nine tenths of them present only once. The sequencing sample was made of PBMCs. The receptor source for this set is a woman aged 18-30 years in good health and CMV-seropositive. Both conserved end residues are part of each CDR3. D genes are given only for firm matches. Where a row states a size, it is once, few, many or the class of an expanded clone; other rows omit it.

TRBD2	TRBV19	TRBJ2-1	.	CASSIGGLAGGEEQFF	TGTGCCAGTAGTATAGGGGGACTAGCGGGAGGGGAAGAGCAGTTCTTC
.	TRBV5-1	TRBJ2-2	.	CASSYNTGELFF	TGCGCCAGCAGTTATAACACCGGGGAGCTGTTTTTT
TRBD1	TRBV27	TRBJ1-2	few	CASSFSLGGGGYTF	TGTGCCAGCAGTTTCTCCCTAGGGGGCGGAGGCTACACCTTC
TRBD1	TRBV4-1	TRBJ1-1	.	CASSHGNRGRGAEAFF	TGCGCCAGCAGCCATGGGAACAGGGGGCGTGGGGCTGAAGCTTTCTTT
TRBD1	TRBV19	TRBJ2-6	.	CASSPTGYSGANVLTF	TGTGCCAGTAGCCCGACAGGGTACTCTGGGGCCAACGTCCTGACTTTC
.	TRBV11-2	TRBJ1-3	.	CASSFREVNSGNTIYF	TGTGCCAGCAGCTTTAGGGAGGTGAACTCTGGAAACACCATATATTTT
.	TRBV27	TRBJ1-1	.	CASSLQGLNTEAFF	TGTGCCAGCAGTTTACAGGGGTTAAACACTGAAGCTTTCTTT
TRBD1	TRBV27	TRBJ2-1	.	CASSLVAGGPSNEQFF	TGTGCCAGCAGTTTAGTCGCAGGGGGCCCTAGCAATGAGCAGTTCTTC
TRBD2	TRBV2	TRBJ2-3	once	CASLTSGSTDTQYF	TGTGCCAGCCTGACTAGCGGAAGCACAGATACGCAGTATTTT
TRBD2	TRBV30	TRBJ2-2	.	CAWSVGSGRVTGELFF	TGTGCCTGGAGTGTAGGTAGCGGGAGGGTAACCGGGGAGCTGTTTTTT
.	TRBV30	TRBJ1-1	.	CAWSVRRDLAEAFF	TGTGCCTGGAGTGTCCGCAGGGATCTCGCTGAAGCTTTCTTT
.	TRBV7-2	TRBJ2-7	.	CASSLRDSSYEQYF	TGTGCCAGCAGCCTCCGGGACTCCTCCTACGAGCAGTACTTC
TRBD1	TRBV10-3	TRBJ1-5	.	CAISERTGAGGGNQPQHF	TGTGCCATCAGTGAACGGACAGGTGCAGGAGGAGGCAATCAGCCCCAGCATTTT
TRBD2	TRBV19	TRBJ2-2	.	CASSIELAGVVNTGELFF	TGTGCCAGTAGTATCGAACTAGCGGGAGTCGTTAACACCGGGGAGCTGTTTTTT
TRBD2	TRBV6-1	TRBJ2-1	once	CASSGTSGINEQFF	TGTGCCAGCAGCGGGACTAGCGGGATCAATGAGCAGTTCTTC
TRBD2	TRBV28	TRBJ2-7	.	CASSPSGRALYEQYF	TGTGCCAGCAGTCCTAGCGGGAGGGCCCTATACGAGCAGTACTTC
.	TRBV6-5	TRBJ1-1	.	CASRGPGKNTEAFF	TGTGCCAGCAGGGGCCCCGGGAAAAACACTGAAGCTTTCTTT
TRBD1	TRBV2	TRBJ1-1	.	CAGTGGAITEAFF	TGTGCCGGGACAGGGGGCGCAATCACTGAAGCTTTCTTT
TRBD1	TRBV30	TRBJ1-5	.	CAWSVLGTGQNQPQHF	TGTGCCTGGAGTGTTTTGGGGACAGGTCAAAATCAGCCCCAGCATTTT
.	TRBV6-5	TRBJ1-1	.	CASSWSGDHTEAFF	TGTGCCAGCAGTTGGTCGGGGGATCACACTGAAGCTTTCTTT
.	TRBV6-6	TRBJ2-5	.	CASSYSGTIETQYF	TGTGCCAGCAGTTACTCGGGCACGATTGAGACCCAGTACTTC
.	TRBV27	TRBJ1-1	.	CASSLSWWGGNTEAFF	TGTGCCAGCAGTTTATCCTGGTGGGGCGGGAACACTGAAGCTTTCTTT
TRBD1	TRBV19	TRBJ1-5	few	CASRGDRAHPQHF	TGTGCCAGTAGGGGGGACAGGGCTCACCCCCAGCATTTT
TRBD2	TRBV2	TRBJ2-3	.	CAILTSGKITDTQYF	TGTGCCATCTTGACTAGCGGGAAAATCACAGATACGCAGTATTTT
.	TRBV21-1	TRBJ2-7	.	CASSGTGTYYEQYF	TGTGCCAGCAGCGGAACCGGGACTTATTACGAGCAGTACTTC
TRBD1	TRBV11-2	TRBJ2-5	.	CASSFSGQGRETQYF	TGTGCCAGCAGCTTTTCCGGACAGGGCCGGGAGACCCAGTACTTC
TRBD1	TRBV9	TRBJ2-7	.	CASSVEAGGNYEQYF	TGTGCCAGCAGCGTAGAGGCAGGGGGTAATTACGAGCAGTACTTC
.	TRBV7-9	TRBJ1-4	.	CASSTTPGGGEKLFF	TGTGCCAGCAGCACCACCCCCGGGGGGGGTGAAAAACTGTTTTTT
TRBD2	TRBV19	TRBJ2-1	.	CASSTPGTSLEQFF	TGTGCCAGTAGTACCCCCGGGACTAGCCTTGAGCAGTTCTTC
.	TRBV19	TRBJ2-7	.	CASSSEDLPGGYEQYF	TGTGCCAGTAGTTCGGAGGACCTCCCTGGTGGCTACGAGCAGTACTTC
TRBD2	TRBV29-1	TRBJ2-7	.	CSVTRGGQEQYF	TGCAGCGTTACCCGGGGGGGTCAGGAGCAGTACTTC
TRBD1	TRBV28	TRBJ1-1	.	CASSSPRSGGMNTEAFF	TGTGCCAGCAGTTCCCCCCGCTCAGGGGGCATGAACACTGAAGCTTTCTTT
TRBD2	TRBV9	TRBJ2-5	.	CASAPSGVAGGETQYF	TGTGCCAGCGCCCCCTCGGGGGTAGCGGGAGGGGAGACCCAGTACTTC
.	TRBV13	TRBJ2-2	.	CASSLLDTGELFF	TGTGCCAGCAGCTTACTCGACACCGGGGAGCTGTTTTTT
TRBD2	TRBV5-5	TRBJ2-3	.	CASSLPAGVSSDTQYF	TGTGCCAGCAGCTTGCCAGCGGGAGTTTCGTCAGATACGCAGTATTTT
TRBD1	TRBV6-5	TRBJ1-1	.	CASSQGQTNTEAFF	TGTGCCAGCAGCCAGGGACAGACGAACACTGAAGCTTTCTTT
.	TRBV10-3	TRBJ1-1	few	CAIRRDSGVGAEAFF	TGTGCCATCAGGCGTGACTCAGGGGTCGGTGCTGAAGCTTTCTTT
TRBD1	TRBV19	TRBJ1-3	once	CATSGGGAGNTIYF	TGTGCCACCTCAGGGGGAGGTGCTGGAAACACCATATATTTT
TRBD1	TRBV10-1	TRBJ2-1	once	CASSEAGGTFF	TGCGCCAGCAGTGAAGCAGGGGGCACCTTCTTC
.	TRBV29-1	TRBJ1-2	few	CSVSGEYGYTF	TGCAGCGTTTCCGGGGAGTATGGCTACACCTTC
TRBD1	TRBV9	TRBJ2-5	.	CASSPGTGIGTQYF	TGTGCCAGCAGCCCCGGGACAGGGATAGGGACCCAGTACTTC
.	TRBV5-1	TRBJ2-7	once	CASSLTPSETYEQYF	TGCGCCAGCAGCTTGACACCCAGCGAGACCTACGAGCAGTACTTC
.	TRBV5-1	TRBJ1-4	.	CASSLEGREEKLFF	TGCGCCAGCAGCTTAGAGGGTCGGGAAGAAAAACTGTTTTTT
TRBD1	TRBV6-5	TRBJ1-1	.	CASSWGQGATEAFF	TGTGCCAGCAGTTGGGGACAGGGCGCCACTGAAGCTTTCTTT
TRBD1	TRBV5-6	TRBJ2-2	.	CASSLDRGDTGELFF	TGTGCCAGCAGCCTGGACAGGGGGGACACCGGGGAGCTGTTTTTT
.	TRBV5-4	TRBJ2-7	.	CASSFGVESYEQYF	TGTGCCAGCAGTTTCGGGGTAGAATCCTACGAGCAGTACTTC
TRBD2	TRBV10-1	TRBJ2-7	.	CATEEPQEREKSYEQYF	TGCGCCACTGAGGAACCTCAGGAGCGGGAGAAGAGCTACGAGCAGTACTTC
TRBD1	TRBV27	TRBJ2-1	.	CASSFLGGTGSYNEQFF	TGTGCCAGCAGTTTTTTAGGGGGGACAGGGTCCTACAATGAGCAGTTCTTC
TRBD2	TRBV27	TRBJ2-3	.	CASRAGGGTDTQYF	TGTGCCAGCAGGGCGGGGGGGGGCACAGATACGCAGTATTTT
TRBD1	TRBV9	TRBJ2-2	.	CASSMNRGHNTGELFF	TGTGCCAGCAGCATGAACAGGGGACATAACACCGGGGAGCTGTTTTTT
.	TRBV11-2	TRBJ1-4	once	CASSEPGPGGEKLFF	TGTGCCAGCAGCGAACCGGGCCCGGGGGGTGAAAAACTGTTTTTT
.	TRBV29-1	TRBJ1-4	.	CSVAGTTNEKLFF	TGCAGCGTTGCAGGCACAACTAATGAAAAACTGTTTTTT
TRBD2	TRBV7-9	TRBJ2-7	.	CASSQRTSGTGEQYF	TGTGCCAGCAGCCAGCGGACTAGCGGGACTGGCGAGCAGTACTTC
.	TRBV28	TRBJ1-2	few	CASSFGVDGYTF	TGTGCCAGCAGTTTCGGGGTTGATGGCTACACCTTC
TRBD2	TRBV5-6	TRBJ2-7	few	CASSVGLAPYEQYF	TGTGCCAGCAGCGTGGGACTAGCCCCCTACGAGCAGTACTTC
.	TRBV20-1	TRBJ1-1	few	CSARHRDEAFF	TGCAGTGCTAGACACAGGGATGAAGCTTTCTTT